This TCR beta chain was profiled in a study of blood T cell repertoires in COVID-19. Study context: The origin of the acute and convalescent COVID-19 samples was the United States, Italy and Spain. T cells, B-cell-depleted T cells, or PBMCs provided the cDNA or gDNA that served as material.

Under the authors' procedure: How many nucleated cells were present was estimated from reference gene primer amplification. Using immunoSEQ multiplex PCR, the repertoire was profiled, and TCRdb retains in-frame clones only, with some absent. That table supplies the V and J calls and clone size; D and trimming were determined from the DNA. The data hold around 380,000 clones, with roughly 80% observed a single time. Losses at the gene ends were 5 bases for V and 6 bases for J; bases not matched to a gene: 10. Germline CDR1 reads MGHRA; CDR2 reads YSYEKL. The CDR3 consists of 16 residues. The sample comprised peripheral blood. The chain couples TRBV4-1 to TRBJ2-3, with 11 bases that match TRBD2. The clonotype comes from a human donor with acute or convalescent COVID-19. The donor label of this sample is uncertain. The CDR3 loop reads CASSTRLAGNLDTQYF. Written as DNA, the CDR3 is TGCGCCAGCAGCACCCGACTAGCGGGGAATCTCGATACGCAGTATTTT.